The clone carrying this TCR beta chain was recorded many times. The sample originates from a study of tumor-infiltrating lymphocytes in oesophageal squamous cell carcinoma. The V end was cut by 4 bases, the J end by 12 bases, with 15 bases between. Germline V gene data show CDR1 as LNHDA and CDR2 as SQIVND (reference sequence). This CDR3 comprises 13 residues. TCRdb passed the PCR reads through MiXCR, listing each CDR3 protein once. Of fewer than 20,000 distinct CDR3 sequences listed, roughly 50% were seen once; the top ten hold under 55%. Sequenced: normal esophageal tissue next to the tumor. The receptor comes from a female donor with esophageal squamous cell carcinoma. The gene calls are TRBV19 and TRBJ1-4; D gene unclear. The CDR3 sequence: CASSTRDILQLFF. The CDR3 bases are TGTGCCAGTAGTACGCGAGACATCCTCCAACTGTTTTTT.